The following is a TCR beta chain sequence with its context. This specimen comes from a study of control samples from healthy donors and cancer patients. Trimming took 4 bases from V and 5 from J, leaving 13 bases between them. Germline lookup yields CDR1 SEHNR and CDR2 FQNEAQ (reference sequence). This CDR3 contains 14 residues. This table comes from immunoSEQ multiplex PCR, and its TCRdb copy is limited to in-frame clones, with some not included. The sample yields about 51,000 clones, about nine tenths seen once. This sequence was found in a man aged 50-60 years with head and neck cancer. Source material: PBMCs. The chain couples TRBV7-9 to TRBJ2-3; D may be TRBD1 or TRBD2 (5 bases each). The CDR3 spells CASSSTGTRDTQYF. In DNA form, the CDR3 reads TGTGCCAGCAGCTCGACCGGGACGCGAGATACGCAGTATTTT.